The table lists the clone carrying this TCR beta chain with many counts. Its antigen is not known. RNA was isolated and reverse transcribed to cDNA, the sequencing template. Assay used: immunoSEQ multiplex PCR; TCRdb lists only in-frame clones, some missing. The data contain about 210,000 clones, more than 45% of them singletons. This sample was taken from a study of CD8+ T cells in alopecia areata. Study at large: Using the percentage of affected scalp area, treated patients' severity was scored.

Trimming took 4 bases from V and 3 from J, leaving 12 bases between them. Germline assignment: CDR1 SGHKS and CDR2 YYEKEE (reference sequence). The CDR3 consists of 14 residues. Indicated treatment: oral pan-JAK inhibitor, 5-10 mg twice daily. Lesional scalp punch biopsies and peripheral blood came from alopecia areata patients. Study-level points and caveats: Tofacitinib did not eliminate many expanded lesional clones from scalp or blood. When scalp samples are sequenced, resident alphabeta T cells of normal skin are also captured.

The material sequenced was CD4+ T cells sorted from blood, taken at week 4, from a patient treated with tofacitinib. The genes are TRBV5-5 and TRBJ2-3, with D possibly called TRBD1 or TRBD2 (5 bases each). This clonotype was sampled from a human donor with alopecia areata. CDR3 coding DNA: TGTGCCAGCAGCCCGGTCTGGGGGACAGATACGCAGTATTTT. This translates into CASSPVWGTDTQYF.